This TCR beta chain is from a study of shared clonotypes between healthy human individuals. The data were produced by immunoSEQ multiplex PCR, yet TCRdb's version contains in-frame clones alone and is incomplete. Here the sample spans about 1.5 million clones, under 99% being singletons. This clonotype was sampled from a man aged 30 to 39 in good health. The source material was naive CD4+ T cells sorted from blood. The subset is: CD45RA+ positively selected.

Here the CDR3 reads CASSQDRGGSRVYQETQYF. Written as DNA, the CDR3 is TGCGCCAGCAGCCAAGATAGGGGGGGATCGCGGGTGTACCAAGAGACCCAGTACTTC. This chain links TRBV4-1 with TRBJ2-5, with D tentatively TRBD2 (7 bases). CDR1 and CDR2 from the germline V gene are MGHRA and YSYEKL. CDR3 length equals 19 residues. Trimming stripped 0 bases from V and 0 bases from J, with 20 bases between.